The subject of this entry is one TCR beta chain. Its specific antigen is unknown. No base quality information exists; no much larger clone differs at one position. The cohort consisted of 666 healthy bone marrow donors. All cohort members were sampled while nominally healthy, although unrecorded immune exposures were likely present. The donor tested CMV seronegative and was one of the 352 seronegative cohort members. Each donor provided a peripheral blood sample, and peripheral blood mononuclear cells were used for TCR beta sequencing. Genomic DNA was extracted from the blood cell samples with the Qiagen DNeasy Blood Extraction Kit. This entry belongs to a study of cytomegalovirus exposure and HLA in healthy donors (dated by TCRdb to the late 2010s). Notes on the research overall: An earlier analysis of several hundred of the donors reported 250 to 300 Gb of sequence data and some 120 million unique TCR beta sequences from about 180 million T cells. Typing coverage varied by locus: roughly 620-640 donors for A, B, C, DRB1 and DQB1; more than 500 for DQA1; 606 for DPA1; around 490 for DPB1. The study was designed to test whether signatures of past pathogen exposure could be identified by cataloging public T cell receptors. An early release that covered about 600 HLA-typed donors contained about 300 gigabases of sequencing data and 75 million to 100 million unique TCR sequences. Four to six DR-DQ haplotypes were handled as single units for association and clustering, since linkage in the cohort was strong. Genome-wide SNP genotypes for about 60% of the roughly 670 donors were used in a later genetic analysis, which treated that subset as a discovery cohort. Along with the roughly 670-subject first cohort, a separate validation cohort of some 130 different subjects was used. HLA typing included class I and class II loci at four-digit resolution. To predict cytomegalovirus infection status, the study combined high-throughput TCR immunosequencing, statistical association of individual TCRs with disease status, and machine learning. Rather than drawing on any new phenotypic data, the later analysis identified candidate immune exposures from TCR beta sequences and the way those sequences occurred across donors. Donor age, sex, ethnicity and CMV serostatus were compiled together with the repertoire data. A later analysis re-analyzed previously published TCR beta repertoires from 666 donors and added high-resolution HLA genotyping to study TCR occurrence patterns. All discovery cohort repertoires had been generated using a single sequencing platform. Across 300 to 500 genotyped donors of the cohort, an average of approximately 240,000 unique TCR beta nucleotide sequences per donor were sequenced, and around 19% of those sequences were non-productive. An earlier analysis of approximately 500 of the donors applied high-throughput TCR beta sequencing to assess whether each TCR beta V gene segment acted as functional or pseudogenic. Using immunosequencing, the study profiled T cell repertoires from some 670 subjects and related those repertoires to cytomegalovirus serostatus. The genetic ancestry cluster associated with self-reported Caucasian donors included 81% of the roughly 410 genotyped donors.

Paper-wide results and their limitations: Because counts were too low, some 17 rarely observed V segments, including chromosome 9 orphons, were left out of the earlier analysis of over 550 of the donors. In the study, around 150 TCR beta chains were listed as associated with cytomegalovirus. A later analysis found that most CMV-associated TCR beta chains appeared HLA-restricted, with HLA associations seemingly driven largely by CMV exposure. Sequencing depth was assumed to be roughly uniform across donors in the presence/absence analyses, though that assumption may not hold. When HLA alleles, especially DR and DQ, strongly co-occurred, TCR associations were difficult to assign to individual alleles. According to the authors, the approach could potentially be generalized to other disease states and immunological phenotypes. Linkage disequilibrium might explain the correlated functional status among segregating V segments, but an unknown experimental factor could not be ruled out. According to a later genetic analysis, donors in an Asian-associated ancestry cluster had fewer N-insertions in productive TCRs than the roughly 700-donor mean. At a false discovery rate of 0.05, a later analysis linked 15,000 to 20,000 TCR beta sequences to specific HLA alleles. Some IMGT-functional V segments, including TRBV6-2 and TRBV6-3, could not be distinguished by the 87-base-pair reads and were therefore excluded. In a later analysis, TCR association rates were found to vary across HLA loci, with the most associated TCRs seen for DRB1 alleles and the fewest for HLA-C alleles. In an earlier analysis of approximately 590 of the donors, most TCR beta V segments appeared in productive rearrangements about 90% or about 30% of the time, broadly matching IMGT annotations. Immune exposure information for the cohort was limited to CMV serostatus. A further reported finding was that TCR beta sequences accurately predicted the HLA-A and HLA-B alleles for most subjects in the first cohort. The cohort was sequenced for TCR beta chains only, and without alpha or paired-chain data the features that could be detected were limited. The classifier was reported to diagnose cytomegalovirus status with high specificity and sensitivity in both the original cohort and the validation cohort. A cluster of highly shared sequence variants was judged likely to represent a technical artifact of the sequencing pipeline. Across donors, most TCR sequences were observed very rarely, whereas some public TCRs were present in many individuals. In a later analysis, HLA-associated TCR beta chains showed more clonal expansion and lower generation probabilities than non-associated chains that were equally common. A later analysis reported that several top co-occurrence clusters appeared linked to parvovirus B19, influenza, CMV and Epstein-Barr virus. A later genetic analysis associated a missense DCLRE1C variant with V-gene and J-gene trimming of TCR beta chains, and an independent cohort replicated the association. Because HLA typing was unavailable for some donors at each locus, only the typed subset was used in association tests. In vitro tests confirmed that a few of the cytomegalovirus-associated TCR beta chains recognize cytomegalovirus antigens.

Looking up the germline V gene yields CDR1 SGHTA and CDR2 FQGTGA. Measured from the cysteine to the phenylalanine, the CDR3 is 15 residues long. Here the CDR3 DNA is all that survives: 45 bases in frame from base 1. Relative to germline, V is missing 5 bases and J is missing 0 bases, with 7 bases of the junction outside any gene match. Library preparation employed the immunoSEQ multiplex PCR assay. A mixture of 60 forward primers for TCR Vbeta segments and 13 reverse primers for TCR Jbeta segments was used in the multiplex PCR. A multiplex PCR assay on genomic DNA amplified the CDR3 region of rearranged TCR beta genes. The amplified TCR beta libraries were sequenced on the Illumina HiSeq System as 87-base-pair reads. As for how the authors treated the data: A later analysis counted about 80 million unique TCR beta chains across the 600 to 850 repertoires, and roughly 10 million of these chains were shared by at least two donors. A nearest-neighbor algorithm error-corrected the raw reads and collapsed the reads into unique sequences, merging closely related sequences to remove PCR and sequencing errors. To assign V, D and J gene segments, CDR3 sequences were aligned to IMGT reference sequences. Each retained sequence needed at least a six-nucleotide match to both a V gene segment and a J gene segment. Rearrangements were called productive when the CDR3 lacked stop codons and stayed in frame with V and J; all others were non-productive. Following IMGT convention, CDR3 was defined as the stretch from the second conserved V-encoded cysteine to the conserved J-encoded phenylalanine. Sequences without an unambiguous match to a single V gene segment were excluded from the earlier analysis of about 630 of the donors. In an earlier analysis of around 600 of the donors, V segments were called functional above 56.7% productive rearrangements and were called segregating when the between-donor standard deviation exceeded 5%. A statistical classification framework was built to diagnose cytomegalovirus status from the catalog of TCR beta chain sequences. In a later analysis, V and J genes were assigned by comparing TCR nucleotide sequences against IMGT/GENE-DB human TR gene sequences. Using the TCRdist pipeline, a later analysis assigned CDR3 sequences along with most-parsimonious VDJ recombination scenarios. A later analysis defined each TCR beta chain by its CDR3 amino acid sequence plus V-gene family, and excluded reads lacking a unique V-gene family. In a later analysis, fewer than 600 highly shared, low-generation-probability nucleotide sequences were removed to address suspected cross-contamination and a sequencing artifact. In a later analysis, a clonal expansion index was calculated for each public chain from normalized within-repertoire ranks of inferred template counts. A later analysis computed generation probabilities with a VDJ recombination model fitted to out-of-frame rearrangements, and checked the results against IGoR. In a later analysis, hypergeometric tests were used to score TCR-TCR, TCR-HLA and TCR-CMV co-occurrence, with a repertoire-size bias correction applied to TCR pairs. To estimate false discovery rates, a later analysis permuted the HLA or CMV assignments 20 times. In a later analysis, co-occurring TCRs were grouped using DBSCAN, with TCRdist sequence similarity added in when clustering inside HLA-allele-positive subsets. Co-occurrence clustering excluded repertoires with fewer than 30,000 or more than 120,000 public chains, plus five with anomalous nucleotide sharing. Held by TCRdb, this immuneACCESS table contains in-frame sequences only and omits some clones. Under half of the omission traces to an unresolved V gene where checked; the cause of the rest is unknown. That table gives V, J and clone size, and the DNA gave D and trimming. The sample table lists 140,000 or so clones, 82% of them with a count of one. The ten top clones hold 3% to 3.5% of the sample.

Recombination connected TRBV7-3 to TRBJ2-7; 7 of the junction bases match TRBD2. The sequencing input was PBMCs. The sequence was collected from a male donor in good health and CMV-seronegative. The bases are TGTGCCAGCAGCACCTGGGAGGGTCCCTCCTACGAGCAGTACTTC. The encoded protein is CASSTWEGPSYEQYF.